What follows are 12 T cell receptor beta chains derived from one specimen sequenced in a study of T cell responses to AZD1222 COVID-19 vaccine. Profiled with immunoSEQ multiplex PCR; TCRdb holds only in-frame clones, not every one. This table has about 270,000 clones, around 92% appearing once. The sample here was peripheral blood, taken 28 days after the second AZD1222 dose. The origin of the receptors is an adult who received the AZD1222 COVID-19 vaccine.

The chain is built from TRBV6-5 and TRBJ2-5, with 7 bases lining up with TRBD1. The germline CDR1 and CDR2 sequences are MNHEY and SVGAGI. V was pared by 4 bases and J by 2 bases, with 4 bases of the junction left unmatched. The CDR3 consists of 14 residues. The CDR3 DNA follows: TGTGCCAGCAGTTCGACAGGGTTACAAGAGACCCAGTACTTC. Protein sequence: CASSSTGLQETQYF.

The rearrangement uses TRBV29-1 and TRBJ2-7, with 9 bases identical to TRBD1. The CDR3 sequence is 12 residues long. The junction had 2 bases not matched to a gene; V was cut back by 6 bases and J by 2 bases. Germline CDR1 is SQVTM and CDR2 is ANQGSEA. The CDR3 spells CSVGTGTYEQYF. In nucleotides, the CDR3 is TGCAGCGTGGGGACAGGGACCTACGAGCAGTACTTC.

The chain couples TRBV24-1 to TRBJ2-3; TRBD2 might be the D (5 bases). The V end lost 6 bases, the J end lost 1 base, and 10 bases lay between the germline ends. Germline loops: CDR1 KGHDR, CDR2 SFDVKD. The CDR3 covers 14 residues. The CDR3 spells CATSRGKGTDTQYF. The CDR3 DNA sequence: TGTGCCACCAGTAGAGGGAAGGGCACAGATACGCAGTATTTT.

The V call is TRBV3-1 (or the pseudogene TRBV3-2), the J call TRBJ2-7, with a weak D call TRBD1 (6 bases). Trimming took 4 bases from V and 4 from J, leaving 11 bases between them. The V gene's germline CDR1 is LGHDT and CDR2 YNNKEL (reference sequence). The CDR3 loop spans 13 amino acids. CDR3 in DNA: TGTGCCAGCAGCCCCGGGACACTGTACGAGCAGTACTTC. This sequence encodes CASSPGTLYEQYF.

The rearrangement joins TRBV6-5 to TRBJ1-1, with D possibly being TRBD1 (6 bases). From germline, CDR1 is MNHEY and CDR2 SVGAGI. This CDR3 comprises 15 residues. The ends were cut back, 2 bases at V and 3 bases at J, with 13 bases in the middle. The CDR3 DNA sequence: TGTGCCAGCAGTTACGATACAGGGAGGGACACTGAAGCTTTCTTT. Amino acid sequence: CASSYDTGRDTEAFF.

The chain joins TRBV6-5 to TRBJ1-6; D remains ambiguous. Between the trimmed V and J ends, which lost 2 bases and 7 bases, there was a span of 9 bases. This CDR3 contains 14 residues. Germline V gene data show CDR1 as MNHEY and CDR2 as SVGAGI. The CDR3 DNA reads TGTGCCAGCAGTTACCCCGGACTGAATTCACCCCTCCACTTT. As protein: CASSYPGLNSPLHF.

Remarks on this clone: This same CDR3 is encoded by further DNA sequences in the sample. J is TRBJ2-7 and V is TRBV7-3; TRBD1 matches at 11 bases. V gave up 5 bases and J gave up 6 bases; unmatched junction bases: 3. Germline CDR1 is SGHTA and CDR2 is FQGTGA. CDR3 length equals 13 residues. CDR3 nucleotides: TGTGCCAGCAGCCCCGGGACAGGGGGCGAGCAGTACTTC. It specifies CASSPGTGGEQYF.

The V and J genes are TRBV20-1 and TRBJ2-1; D not certain. The CDR3 totals 10 residues. Germline assignment: CDR1 DFQATT and CDR2 SNEGSKA (reference sequence). Trimming shortened V by 6 bases and J by 6 bases, and 6 bases separated the two germline ends. The CDR3 reads CSADSNEQFF. The CDR3 DNA sequence: TGCAGTGCCGATAGCAATGAGCAGTTCTTC.

The chain recombines TRBV28 with TRBJ1-1, with D tentatively TRBD1 (5 bases). CDR3 length equals 13 residues. CDR1 is MDHEN, CDR2 SYDVKM, per germline. V lost 5 bases and J 7 bases, leaving 14 bases between the germline ends. DNA for the CDR3: TGTGCCAGCAGTCAGGGTGGAGCTGGTGAAGCTTTCTTT. The encoded protein is CASSQGGAGEAFF.

The chain carries TRBV6-5 and TRBJ2-7; 8 nucleotides agree with TRBD1. V shed 7 bases and J 6 bases; nucleotides not matched to a gene: 8. Germline lookup yields CDR1 MNHEY and CDR2 SVGAGI. The CDR3 contains 13 residues. DNA of the CDR3: TGTGCCAGCACTCCCCAGGGGGCGGTCGAGCAGTACTTC. Translated, it gives CASTPQGAVEQYF.

The chain combines TRBV5-8 with TRBJ2-3; D is ambiguous. Germline CDR1 and CDR2: SGHTS and YDEGEE. V lost 8 bases and J 3 bases, leaving 13 bases between the germline ends. The CDR3 is made up of 13 amino acids. CDR3 nucleotide sequence: TGTGCCAGGGGCGACCGGAGTACAGATACGCAGTATTTT. It codes for CARGDRSTDTQYF. The whole variable domain, filled in from reference TRBV5-8 and TRBJ2-3, reads EAGVTQSPTHLIKTRGQQATLRCSPISGHTSVYWYQQALGLGLQFLLWYDEGEERNRGNFPPRFSGRQFPNYSSELNVNALELEDSALYLCARGDRSTDTQYFGPGTRLTVL.

The rearrangement joins TRBV7-2 to TRBJ1-2; TRBD1 aligns across 8 bases. CDR3 length: 14 amino acids. After removal of 4 bases from V and 4 bases from J, the junction contained 5 bases not matched to a gene. CDR1 and CDR2 from the germline V gene are SGHTA and FQGNSA. This chain's CDR3 is CASSSQGVGYGYTF. In nucleotides, the CDR3 is TGTGCCAGCAGCTCACAGGGGGTTGGCTATGGCTACACCTTC.